This TCR beta chain appears in the sequencing data of a study of identical twins. Study-wide results and caveats: Clonotypes of the beta chain that were abundant in cord blood carried fewer insertions (memory repertoires showed none). Out-of-frame alpha sequences shared by twins were enriched for low generation probability. The conclusions drew on cross-sectional statistical analysis instead of tracking the same donors.

As concerns this clonotype: Antigen specificity is unknown.

CDR1 and CDR2 (germline): DFQATT, SNEGSKA (reference sequence). The CDR3 sequence is 13 residues long. With V trimmed by 7 bases and J by 11 bases, 8 bases remained unmatched. In TCRdb, the 5' RACE reads were re-called with MiXCR into one record per CDR3 protein. The sample lists roughly 1.6 million distinct CDR3 sequences; around a third were seen once. J is TRBJ2-5 and V is TRBV20-1, with 15 bases fitting TRBD2. The source is a newborn girl in good health. Sequencing input: cord blood. In DNA, the CDR3 is TGCAGTGTTGCCGGGACTAGCGGGGGGAAGCAGTACTTC. Residues: CSVAGTSGGKQYF.